These 29 T cell receptor beta chains came from one sample sequenced in a study of Graves' ophthalmopathy and Graves' hyperthyroidism (dated by TCRdb to the late 2010s). The instrument was an Illumina HiSeq 2000. For repertoire sequencing, the TCR beta CDR3 regions were amplified from RNA transcripts. The first round was an RT-PCR using HTBI primers with the Qiagen OneStep RT-PCR kit, and this first round was followed by a second-round multiplex PCR, then size selection and purification. In TCRdb, the public reads were trimmed at Q25 with fastp and aligned with MiXCR, with productive beta chains retained. A single entry per CDR3 protein holds the most common genes and DNA from its merged rows. The table for this sample lists about 640,000 distinct CDR3 sequences; roughly 41% of them were counted only once. The ten largest account for 3% to 3.5% of the sample. Material for sequencing was peripheral blood. These receptors all stem from an adult man with Graves' ophthalmopathy.

As concerns this clonotype: A much larger clone lies a single base off, so this may be a read error. The J gene is TRBJ2-5, the V gene TRBV20-1, with 8 nucleotides matching TRBD2. The CDR3 loop spans 15 amino acids. CDR1 is DFQATT and CDR2 is SNEGSKA in the germline V gene (reference sequence). The V gene end was trimmed by 4 bases and the J gene end by 3 bases; junction bases not matched to a gene: 10. CDR3 DNA: TGCAGTGCTAAAGCACCGGGGACTAGAGAAGAGACCCAGTACTTC. It is translated as CSAKAPGTREETQYF.

This clonotype was seen many times. V usage is TRBV24-1 and J usage is TRBJ1-5; D not resolved. The CDR3 spans 12 residues. The V gene lost 3 bases and the J gene lost 6 bases, with 5 bases spanning the gap. Germline CDR1 KGHDR, CDR2 SFDVKD. This CDR3 is CATSDGSQPQHF. In DNA form, the CDR3 reads TGTGCCACCAGTGATGGGAGTCAGCCCCAGCATTTT.

The sample holds many counts of this clonotype. The gene calls are TRBV14 and TRBJ2-5; TRBD2 matches at 11 bases. This CDR3 spans 16 amino acids. CDR1 is SGHDN and CDR2 is FVKESK in the germline V gene. The J segment lost 0 bases and the V segment lost 4 bases, leaving 4 bases of the junction unmatched. The CDR3 protein is CASSRRLAGYQETQYF. In DNA form, the CDR3 reads TGTGCCAGCAGCCGCCGACTAGCGGGGTACCAAGAGACCCAGTACTTC.

A word on this clonotype: At one end the junction does not follow the germline gene, possibly because of a read error. This chain joins TRBV19 and TRBJ2-7, with 8 bases aligning to TRBD1. This CDR3 is 14 amino acids long. Germline CDR1 LNHDA, CDR2 SQIVND (reference sequence). CDR3: CAGSIGQGSYEQYF. Written as DNA, the CDR3 is TGTGCCGGTAGTATAGGACAGGGATCCTACGAGCAGTACTTC.

The sample holds many counts of this clonotype. The chain joins TRBV2 to TRBJ2-7; 12 bases are a match to TRBD2. The CDR3 length is 14 residues. In germline, CDR1 is SNHLY, CDR2 FYNNEI. V lost 6 bases, J lost 5 bases, and 5 bases stayed unmatched. CDR3 DNA: TGTGCCAGCAGACTAGCGGGGGGCCGCAACGAGCAGTACTTC. Its protein is CASRLAGGRNEQYF.

This chain joins TRBV2 and TRBJ2-2, with unresolved D. The CDR3 length is 12 residues. CDR1 SNHLY and CDR2 FYNNEI come from the germline V gene. The V and J ends lost 1 base and 8 bases respectively, with 5 bases between them. The chain's CDR3 is CASSEEAGELFF. DNA for the CDR3: TGTGCCAGCAGTGAAGAGGCAGGGGAGCTGTTTTTT.

This chain links TRBV12-3 or TRBV12-4 with TRBJ2-2, with D unclear. Between the trimmed V and J ends, which lost 4 bases and 6 bases, there was a span of 6 bases. The CDR3 is 12 residues long. The CDR3 sequence is CASSYLSGELFF. CDR3 DNA: TGTGCCAGCAGTTACCTATCCGGGGAGCTGTTTTTT.

This chain joins TRBV4-1 and TRBJ1-3, with D perhaps TRBD1 (5 bases). The ends were cut back, 2 bases at V and 1 base at J, with 12 bases in the middle. This CDR3 spans 16 amino acids. CDR1 and CDR2 (germline): MGHRA, YSYEKL. Here the CDR3 DNA reads TGCGCCAGCAGCCAACACCTGACAGTGTCTGGAAACACCATATATTTT. As protein: CASSQHLTVSGNTIYF.

This clonotype was counted many times. The V gene is TRBV29-1, the J gene TRBJ1-1, with D tentatively TRBD1 (6 bases). CDR1 and CDR2 from the germline V gene are SQVTM and ANQGSEA. CDR3 size: 13 residues. V was shortened by 1 base and J by 1 base, with 7 bases between the two germline ends. CDR3 protein: CSVEGTENTEAFF. Written as DNA, the CDR3 is TGCAGCGTTGAAGGGACAGAGAACACTGAAGCTTTCTTT.

The count of this clonotype is one. Given the absence of the conserved phenylalanine or tryptophan at the CDR3 end, a read error is likely. It is unclear where the CDR3 begins or ends on the DNA, so no DNA is shown, and the CDR3 is as TCRdb lists it. The chain employs TRBV7-8 and TRBJ1-4; TRBD1 was called by the table and not checked on the DNA. The CDR3 is 9 residues long, ends included. Germline V CDR1 and CDR2: SGHVS, FQNEAQ. CDR3 protein: CASSLGFGA.

This clonotype was seen a few times. The chain is built from TRBV7-2 and TRBJ2-7; 7 nucleotides agree with TRBD2. V shed 8 bases, J shed 4 bases, and the junction held 11 bases outside the gene matches. Germline V gene sequence: CDR1 SGHTA, CDR2 FQGNSA. The CDR3 is 14 residues long. This chain's CDR3 is CASSLSGTVYEQYF. DNA for the CDR3: TGTGCCAGCTCACTAAGCGGGACCGTATACGAGCAGTACTTC.

This clonotype was observed at least ten times. This chain links TRBV7-9 with TRBJ1-5, with unresolved D. Looked up from germline, CDR1 is SEHNR and CDR2 is FQNEAQ (reference sequence). V was clipped by 0 bases and J by 6 bases, with 9 bases between them. CDR3 length equals 14 residues. CDR3 in amino acids: CASSLAGGSQPQHF. The CDR3 nucleotides read TGTGCCAGCAGCTTAGCGGGAGGTTCTCAGCCCCAGCATTTT.

The chain has TRBV29-1 and TRBJ2-7, with D tentatively TRBD2 (5 bases). V lost 7 bases and J 5 bases, leaving 12 bases between the germline ends. Germline loops: CDR1 SQVTM, CDR2 ANQGSEA. The CDR3 has 11 residues. The CDR3 DNA follows: TGCAGCGCGGGGTCGGCGAACGAGCAGTACTTC. The encoded protein is CSAGSANEQYF.

CDR3 nucleotide sequence: TGTGCCAGCAGCTTGGGGGTAGGGGATACGCAGTATTTT. Its translation: CASSLGVGDTQYF. This chain uses TRBV7-6 with TRBJ2-3, with D possibly called TRBD1 or TRBD2 (5 bases each). Germline CDR1 is SGHVS and CDR2 is FNYEAQ. There are 13 residues in the CDR3. The V gene lost 3 bases and the J gene lost 6 bases, with 10 bases spanning the gap.

As regards this clonotype: This may be a read error: a much more frequent sequence differs by one nucleotide. The chain couples TRBV20-1 to TRBJ1-5; no definite D call. Trimming stripped 3 bases from V and 0 bases from J, with 6 bases between. This CDR3 has 13 amino acids. Germline loops: CDR1 DFQATT, CDR2 SNEGSKA (reference sequence). The CDR3 is CSASQNSNQPQHF. The CDR3, as DNA: TGCAGTGCTAGCCAAAATAGCAATCAGCCCCAGCATTTT.

This clonotype was recorded at least ten times. The chain carries TRBV7-9 and TRBJ1-1, with D hard to call. V lost 5 bases to trimming and J lost 0 bases, with 4 bases between them. The germline gives CDR1 SEHNR, CDR2 FQNEAQ (reference sequence). The CDR3 length is 12 residues. The CDR3 coding sequence is TGTGCCAGCAGCCGGATGAACACTGAAGCTTTCTTT. Amino acid sequence: CASSRMNTEAFF. The whole variable domain, remainder taken from reference TRBV7-9 and TRBJ1-1, is DTGVSQNPRHKITKRGQNVTFRCDPISEHNRLYWYRQTLGQGPEFLTYFQNEAQLEKSRLLSDRFSAERPKGSFSTLEIQRTEQGDSAMYLCASSRMNTEAFFGQGTRLTVV.

This clonotype was found many times. J is TRBJ1-1 and V is TRBV7-8; 7 nucleotides agree with TRBD1. The V segment lost 5 bases and the J segment 2 bases; nucleotides outside the gene matches: 5. Looked up from germline, CDR1 is SGHVS and CDR2 is FQNEAQ. The CDR3 contains 14 residues. The CDR3 loop reads CASSPDRVNTEAFF. The CDR3 bases are TGTGCCAGCAGCCCCGACAGGGTAAACACTGAAGCTTTCTTT.

This clonotype has only a few counts. The genes are TRBV19 and TRBJ1-2, with D perhaps TRBD1 (5 bases). Trimming pared 4 bases from V and 9 bases from J, leaving 15 bases between. The CDR3 runs to 13 residues. The germline V gene encodes CDR1 LNHDA and CDR2 SQIVND (reference sequence). The CDR3 region is CASSTGRVWSYTF. CDR3 DNA: TGTGCCAGTAGTACGGGGCGGGTTTGGAGCTACACCTTC.

This clonotype was seen at least ten times. The rearrangement joins TRBV12-3 or TRBV12-4 to TRBJ1-2; tentatively, D is TRBD1 (5 bases). This CDR3 spans 12 amino acids. With 10 bases removed from V and 5 bases from J, the gap between germline ends came to 14 bases. The CDR3 loop reads CATSGTDYGYTF. For the CDR3, the DNA is TGTGCCACCTCAGGGACCGATTATGGCTACACCTTC.

The CDR3 region is CASAPDGEVSGYTF. DNA of the CDR3: TGTGCCAGCGCCCCGGACGGAGAAGTTAGTGGCTACACCTTC. The chain recombines TRBV2 with TRBJ1-2; no clear D gene. The V and J ends lost 8 bases and 7 bases respectively, with 20 bases between them. The CDR3 is made up of 14 amino acids. Germline V gives CDR1 SNHLY, CDR2 FYNNEI. The full variable domain, its missing parts supplied by reference TRBV2 and TRBJ1-2, is EPEVTQTPSHQVTQMGQEVILRCVPISNHLYFYWYRQILGQKVEFLVSFYNNEISEKSEIFDDQFSVERPDGSNFTLKIRSTKLEDSAMYFCASAPDGEVSGYTFGSGTRLTVV.

As concerns this clonotype: A much larger clone differs from this one at a single base, so this may be a read error. This chain links TRBV2 with TRBJ2-5; either TRBD1 or TRBD2 may supply D (5 bases each). The CDR3 loop spans 16 amino acids. V lost 6 bases and J 7 bases, leaving 24 bases between the germline ends. The germline CDR1 and CDR2 sequences are SNHLY and FYNNEI. CDR3 protein: CASSGRGDRMRGTQYF. The DNA for the CDR3 is TGTGCCAGCAGCGGAAGAGGGGATCGGATGAGGGGGACCCAGTACTTC.

This clonotype was seen a few times. J is TRBJ2-5 and V is TRBV7-8; 16 positions match TRBD2. With V trimmed by 5 bases and J by 4 bases, 7 bases remained unmatched. Germline values: CDR1 SGHVS, CDR2 FQNEAQ. The CDR3 contains 17 residues. The CDR3 here is CASSVGTSGGAGETQYF. The CDR3 region has the DNA TGTGCCAGCAGCGTAGGGACTAGCGGGGGGGCCGGAGAGACCCAGTACTTC.

On this clonotype: The conserved phenylalanine or tryptophan is not found at the CDR3 terminus, so this likely reflects a read error. The CDR3 reads CASSWRIADRAEQYL. DNA for the CDR3: TGTGCCAGCAGCTGGAGAATCGCCGACAGGGCCGAGCAGTACCTC. This chain connects TRBV7-2 to TRBJ2-7; 7 positions agree with TRBD1. Germline V gene lookup returns CDR1 SGHTA and CDR2 FQGNSA. The CDR3 extends over 15 amino acids. With V trimmed by 4 bases and J by 6 bases, 12 bases remained unmatched.

This clonotype has a handful of counts. The rearrangement uses TRBV5-1 and TRBJ2-7, with 7 bases lining up with TRBD1. Germline V CDR1 and CDR2: SGHRS, YFSETQ. V lost 0 bases to trimming and J lost 0 bases; unmatched junction nucleotides: 12. The CDR3 length is 18 residues. The CDR3: CASSLATGLRRSSYEQYF. The CDR3 nucleotides are TGCGCCAGCAGCTTGGCGACAGGGCTACGCCGAAGCTCCTACGAGCAGTACTTC.

The chain couples TRBV2 to TRBJ1-4; the D gene is possibly TRBD1 (6 bases). The germline CDR1 and CDR2 sequences are SNHLY and FYNNEI. This CDR3 region has 15 residues. V was clipped by 11 bases and J by 6 bases, with 22 bases between them. DNA of the CDR3: TGTGCCTGGAGTGTACGGCCAGGGGACTATGAAAAACTGTTTTTT. Protein product: CAWSVRPGDYEKLFF.

To note about this clonotype: A much larger clone differs from this one at a single base, so this may be a read error. The chain links TRBV25-1 to TRBJ1-6; no definite D call. The CDR3 extends over 15 amino acids. Trimming stripped 6 bases from V and 4 bases from J, with 13 bases between. CDR1 and CDR2 from the germline V gene are MGHDK and SYGVNS. Here the CDR3 reads CASREGQEYNSPLHF. Here the CDR3 DNA reads TGTGCCAGCAGGGAAGGGCAGGAATATAATTCACCCCTCCACTTT.

Points on this clonotype: It may be a read error: a sequence one base away is much more abundant. V is TRBV25-1 and J is TRBJ1-1; D is uncertain. This CDR3 contains 18 residues. CDR1 is MGHDK, CDR2 SYGVNS, per germline. Trimming took off 5 bases at V and 4 bases at J, with 26 bases between the two ends. The CDR3 sequence: CASSYSSLVITDGTEAFF. For the CDR3, the DNA is TGTGCCAGCAGTTACTCGTCTCTCGTGATCACAGACGGCACTGAAGCTTTCTTT.

The J gene is TRBJ2-5, the V gene TRBV2; 7 bases agree with TRBD1. This CDR3 contains 15 residues. Germline V CDR1 and CDR2: SNHLY, FYNNEI. Losses at the gene ends were 4 bases for V and 4 bases for J; bases not matched to a gene: 9. CDR3 in DNA: TGTGCCAGCAGTGGACTGACAGGGAGTGGAGAGACCCAGTACTTC. Protein: CASSGLTGSGETQYF.

V and J are TRBV3-1 and TRBJ2-2; D unresolved. Germline loops: CDR1 LGHDT, CDR2 YNNKEL (reference sequence). CDR3 size: 15 residues. Trimming cost V 8 bases and J 3 bases, with 16 bases left between them. The CDR3: CASCSEIVDTGELFF. In nucleotides, the CDR3 is TGTGCCAGCTGTTCCGAGATTGTGGACACCGGGGAGCTGTTTTTT.